This T cell receptor (beta chain) came from a study of beta chain features in type 1 diabetes. One heparinised blood draw, averaging about 116 mL, came from each donor. Cells sorted by CD45RO/CCR7/CD25/CD127/CD95/CD27 comprised CD4+ naive, central memory, regulatory and stem cell-like memory cells. On this clone itself: The antigen remains undetermined.

General study points: A PCR bias possibly favoring shorter templates would apply equally to patients and controls. Type 1 diabetes patients showed fewer insertions and more deletions at VDJ junctions.

Every isolated RNA sample was fully reverse transcribed, so sequencing captured expressed TCRB transcripts. TCRdb's table, derived via immunoSEQ multiplex PCR, lists solely in-frame clones and lacks some. The data hold 300,000 to 400,000 clones, with around 10% observed a single time. The CDR3 runs 17 residues. V lost 2 bases, J lost 4 bases, and 8 bases stayed unmatched. CDR1 and CDR2 (germline): SGHTA, FQGNSA. The sequence derives from a woman in her 30s in good health. Material for sequencing was naive CD4+ T cells from blood. The genes are TRBV7-2 and TRBJ2-1, with 10 positions matching TRBD2. The CDR3 DNA follows: TGTGCCAGCAGCTTAACGGCTAGCGGGAGATCTTACAATGAGCAGTTCTTC. Its protein is CASSLTASGRSYNEQFF.